These 21 T cell receptor beta chains were sequenced from one sample in a study of CD8+ T cells in alopecia areata. Treatment reported: oral pan-JAK inhibitor, 5-10 mg twice daily. Investigators isolated RNA and reverse transcribed it into cDNA to act as the sequencing template. Sequenced by immunoSEQ multiplex PCR; TCRdb stores in-frame clones only, minus some. The data contain about 190,000 clones, more than 50% of them singletons. This material consisted of CD4+ T cells sorted from blood, taken at week 24, from a patient treated with tofacitinib. The receptor source for this set is a human donor with alopecia areata.

As regards this clone: The junction and the germline gene differ at one end; a read error may be behind it. The chain is built from TRBV29-1 and TRBJ1-1; D is unresolved. This CDR3 spans 12 amino acids. Germline V gene lookup returns CDR1 SQVTM and CDR2 ANQGSEA. CDR3 DNA sequence: TGCAGCGTTGAGCTGGTGTCGGCCCAGGACGTCTTT. Residues: CSVELVSAQDVF.

Only a few counts were recorded for this clone. The V gene is TRBV4-3, the J gene TRBJ2-1; no firm D call. Trimming removed 0 bases from V and 8 bases from J, with 11 bases in between. Germline V gene sequence: CDR1 LGHNA, CDR2 YSLEER. The CDR3 runs 14 residues. The CDR3 DNA reads TGCGCCAGCAGCCAAGATCTGGGGTACGATGAGCAGTTCTTC. Amino acid sequence: CASSQDLGYDEQFF.

The rearrangement joins TRBV30 to TRBJ1-2; weak D call: TRBD1 (6 bases). Between the trimmed V and J ends, which lost 6 bases and 2 bases, there was a span of 16 bases. Germline V lookup: CDR1 GTSNPN, CDR2 SVGIG (reference sequence). CDR3 length: 14 amino acids. CDR3 protein: CACQHGGPNYGYTF. CDR3 nucleotide sequence: TGTGCCTGCCAGCATGGGGGCCCCAACTATGGCTACACCTTC.

CDR3 amino acids: CASSVAVVAAEQYF. DNA of the CDR3: TGTGCCAGCAGCGTAGCCGTGGTAGCTGCCGAGCAGTACTTC. This chain connects TRBV9 to TRBJ2-7; no firm D call. V lost 0 bases, J lost 6 bases, and 13 bases lay in between. Germline V gives CDR1 SGDLS, CDR2 YYNGEE. The CDR3 contains 14 residues.

This clone was seen once. The V and J genes are TRBV27 and TRBJ1-1, with a tentative D call TRBD1 (5 bases). Germline CDR1 and CDR2: MNHEY and SMNVEV (reference sequence). V lost 3 bases to trimming and J lost 4 bases, with 12 bases between them. This CDR3 is 14 amino acids long. The CDR3 nucleotides read TGTGCCAGCAGTTTTCAGGGAGTCCCCACTGAAGCTTTCTTT. Its translation is CASSFQGVPTEAFF.

The chain joins TRBV30 to TRBJ2-3; D gene uncertain. V lost 0 bases to trimming and J lost 4 bases, with 5 bases between them. This CDR3 region has 12 residues. Germline CDR1 is GTSNPN and CDR2 is SVGIG (reference sequence). In DNA form, the CDR3 reads TGTGCCTGGAGTGTACTCTCAGATACGCAGTATTTT. Protein: CAWSVLSDTQYF.

The rearrangement links TRBV4-1 to TRBJ2-3; D is ambiguous. CDR1 is MGHRA, CDR2 YSYEKL, per germline. The V end was cut by 1 base, the J end by 8 bases, with 10 bases between. This CDR3 contains 13 residues. The CDR3 nucleotides are TGCGCCAGCAGCCAAGTGGGGATGGGTACGCAGTATTTT. This encodes CASSQVGMGTQYF.

The gene calls are TRBV15 and TRBJ1-1; D uncertain. The germline gives CDR1 LNHNV, CDR2 YYDKDF (reference sequence). V was pared by 3 bases and J by 4 bases, with 12 bases between. This CDR3 comprises 14 residues. CDR3 sequence: CATSRPGIPTEAFF. In DNA form, the CDR3 reads TGTGCCACCAGCAGGCCGGGGATTCCCACTGAAGCTTTCTTT.

J is TRBJ2-7 and V is TRBV2; 7 bases match TRBD1. Germline CDR1 SNHLY, CDR2 FYNNEI. With 5 bases clipped from V and 5 bases from J, the junction kept 9 bases outside the gene matches. The CDR3 contains 14 residues. CDR3 in amino acids: CASSISGTVNEQYF. The CDR3 coding sequence is TGTGCCAGCAGTATTTCCGGGACAGTAAACGAGCAGTACTTC. Full variable domain (rest looked up from reference TRBV2 and TRBJ2-7): EPEVTQTPSHQVTQMGQEVILRCVPISNHLYFYWYRQILGQKVEFLVSFYNNEISEKSEIFDDQFSVERPDGSNFTLKIRSTKLEDSAMYFCASSISGTVNEQYFGPGTRLTVT.

This clone was counted a single time. Within the sample, other DNA sequences also encode this same CDR3. The J gene is TRBJ1-5, the V gene TRBV18; D is possibly TRBD1 (5 bases). Trimming pared 3 bases from V and 2 bases from J, leaving 8 bases between. From germline, CDR1 is KGHSH and CDR2 LQKENI. The CDR3 spans 14 residues. The CDR3, as DNA: TGTGCCAGCTCACCCGGACAAGGCAATCAGCCCCAGCATTTT. Residues: CASSPGQGNQPQHF. The full variable domain, with the rest looked up from reference TRBV18 and TRBJ1-5, is NAGVMQNPRHLVRRRGQEARLRCSPMKGHSHVYWYRQLPEEGLKFMVYLQKENIIDESGMPKERFSAEFPKEGPSILRIQQVVRGDSAAYFCASSPGQGNQPQHFGDGTRLSIL.

This chain links TRBV30 with TRBJ2-5, with a possible D match to TRBD1 (6 bases). The J call could be wrong; TRBJ2-7 is a better fit for the DNA end. Germline V lookup: CDR1 GTSNPN, CDR2 SVGIG (reference sequence). This CDR3 is 12 amino acids long. CDR3 in amino acids: CAWSQQGDEQYF. The CDR3 DNA reads TGTGCCTGGAGTCAACAGGGTGACGAGCAGTACTTC.

This clone was recorded once. The chain links TRBV29-1 to TRBJ2-7, with D perhaps matching TRBD1 or TRBD2 (5 bases each). CDR1 and CDR2 (germline): SQVTM, ANQGSEA. The CDR3 has 12 residues. The V gene lost 5 bases and the J gene lost 1 base, with 9 bases spanning the gap. CDR3 amino acids: CSVLWGSYEQYF. In DNA form, the CDR3 reads TGCAGCGTTTTGTGGGGGTCCTACGAGCAGTACTTC.

This sequence joins TRBV18 and TRBJ2-1; D is perhaps TRBD1 (5 bases). This CDR3 is 13 amino acids long. Looked up from germline, CDR1 is KGHSH and CDR2 is LQKENI. V was cut by 10 bases and J by 1 base, with 11 bases left in between. The CDR3 coding sequence is TGTGCCACTAACTCAGGGTCCTACAATGAGCAGTTCTTC. It yields the protein CATNSGSYNEQFF.

The J gene is TRBJ2-5, the V gene TRBV11-1; the match to TRBD1 covers 7 bases. V gave up 5 bases and J gave up 5 bases; unmatched junction bases: 8. Looked up from germline, CDR1 is SGHAT and CDR2 is FQDESV (reference sequence). This CDR3 has 14 residues. The CDR3: CASSLGQVGETQYF. DNA for the CDR3: TGTGCCAGCAGCCTAGGACAGGTTGGGGAGACCCAGTACTTC.

DNA for the CDR3: TGTGCCACCAGCAGAGTAGGGGCGGTGGAGACCCAGTACTTC. This translates into CATSRVGAVETQYF. The chain has TRBV15 and TRBJ2-5; D may be TRBD1 (5 bases). V was shortened by 1 base and J by 5 bases, with 11 bases between the two germline ends. From germline, CDR1 is LNHNV and CDR2 YYDKDF (reference sequence). The CDR3 loop spans 14 amino acids.

This chain connects TRBV28 to TRBJ1-2; the match to TRBD1 covers 7 bases. The CDR3 totals 13 residues. The V and J ends lost 4 bases and 5 bases, in that order; junction bases with no gene match: 4. CDR1 MDHEN and CDR2 SYDVKM come from the germline V gene. This CDR3 is CASSSGQRYGYTF. The CDR3 DNA follows: TGTGCCAGCAGTTCGGGACAGCGGTATGGCTACACCTTC.

The rearrangement links TRBV10-3 to TRBJ2-2, with 8 bases that match TRBD1. Per germline, CDR1 ENHRY and CDR2 SYGVKD. J lost 6 bases, V lost 7 bases, and 10 bases had no gene match. CDR3 length: 15 residues. The CDR3 nucleotides read TGTGCCATCAAATCAGGGGGCGAACGGGCCGGGGAGCTGTTTTTT. Translation: CAIKSGGERAGELFF.

The sample holds one count of this clone. The rearrangement uses TRBV13 and TRBJ2-1, with TRBD2 as a possible D gene (5 bases). V lost 4 bases, J lost 3 bases, and 13 bases lay in between. Germline V gene sequence: CDR1 PRHDT, CDR2 FYEKMQ (reference sequence). The CDR3 runs to 15 residues. The CDR3, as DNA: TGTGCCAGCAGCTCCCGGCGGACTGACTACAATGAGCAGTTCTTC. It encodes CASSSRRTDYNEQFF.

This chain joins TRBV29-1 and TRBJ1-2; possibly TRBD1 for D (6 bases). The length of the CDR3 is 14 residues. The germline V and J ends were trimmed by 1 base and 7 bases, with 16 bases remaining between them. CDR1 and CDR2 from the germline V gene are SQVTM and ANQGSEA. Here the CDR3 reads CSVEGGPGGGGYTF. The CDR3 coding sequence is TGCAGCGTTGAAGGGGGACCCGGGGGCGGTGGCTACACCTTC.

The rearrangement joins TRBV19 to TRBJ2-3; 9 nucleotides line up with TRBD2. The CDR3 has 15 residues. Germline assignment: CDR1 LNHDA and CDR2 SQIVND (reference sequence). The V segment lost 5 bases and the J segment 1 base; nucleotides outside the gene matches: 4. The CDR3 DNA reads TGTGCCAGTAGTCTCCAGCGGGGGGGCACAGATACGCAGTATTTT. Translated, it gives CASSLQRGGTDTQYF. The whole variable domain, remainder taken from reference TRBV19 and TRBJ2-3, is DGGITQSPKYLFRKEGQNVTLSCEQNLNHDAMYWYRQDPGQGLRLIYYSQIVNDFQKGDIAEGYSVSREKKESFPLTVTSAQKNPTAFYLCASSLQRGGTDTQYFGPGTRLTVL.

The rearrangement links TRBV2 to TRBJ2-2, with D uncertain. The CDR3 sequence is 13 residues long. Trimming took off 2 bases at V and 5 bases at J, with 6 bases between the two ends. CDR1 is SNHLY and CDR2 is FYNNEI in the germline V gene. The CDR3 sequence: CASSESRTGELFF. In DNA, the CDR3 is TGTGCCAGCAGTGAAAGCCGTACCGGGGAGCTGTTTTTT.